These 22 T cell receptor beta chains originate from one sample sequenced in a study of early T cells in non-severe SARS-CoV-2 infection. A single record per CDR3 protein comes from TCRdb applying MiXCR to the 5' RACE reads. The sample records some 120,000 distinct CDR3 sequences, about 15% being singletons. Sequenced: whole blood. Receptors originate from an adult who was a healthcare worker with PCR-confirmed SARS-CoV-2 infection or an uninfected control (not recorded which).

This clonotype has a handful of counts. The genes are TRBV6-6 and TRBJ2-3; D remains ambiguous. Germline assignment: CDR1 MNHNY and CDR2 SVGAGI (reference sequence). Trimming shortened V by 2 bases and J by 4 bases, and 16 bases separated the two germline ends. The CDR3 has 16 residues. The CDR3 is CASSYLDRGLADTQYF. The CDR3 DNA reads TGTGCCAGCAGTTACCTTGATAGAGGATTGGCAGATACGCAGTATTTT.

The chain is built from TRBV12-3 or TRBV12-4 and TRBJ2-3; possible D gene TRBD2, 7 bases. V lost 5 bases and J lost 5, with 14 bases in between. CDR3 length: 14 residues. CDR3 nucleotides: TGTGCCAGCAGTGTCGGGGGGCCGGTAGATACGCAGTATTTT. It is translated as CASSVGGPVDTQYF.

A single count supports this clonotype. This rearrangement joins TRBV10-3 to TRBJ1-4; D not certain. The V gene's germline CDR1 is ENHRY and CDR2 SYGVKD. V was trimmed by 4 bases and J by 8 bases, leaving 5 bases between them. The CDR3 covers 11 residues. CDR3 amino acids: CAISAGEKLFF. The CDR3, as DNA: TGTGCCATCAGTGCTGGCGAAAAACTGTTTTTT.

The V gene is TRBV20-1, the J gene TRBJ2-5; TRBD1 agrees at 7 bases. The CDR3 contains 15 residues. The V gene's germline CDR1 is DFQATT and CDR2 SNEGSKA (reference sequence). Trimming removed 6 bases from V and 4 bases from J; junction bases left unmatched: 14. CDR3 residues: CSAGKGQTSRETQYF. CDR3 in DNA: TGCAGTGCGGGAAAGGGACAGACATCACGAGAGACCCAGTACTTC.

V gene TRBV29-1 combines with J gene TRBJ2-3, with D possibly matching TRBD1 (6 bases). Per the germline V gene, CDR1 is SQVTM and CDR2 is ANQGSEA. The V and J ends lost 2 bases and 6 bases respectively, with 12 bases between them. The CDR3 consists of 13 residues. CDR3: CSVEKGGADTQYF. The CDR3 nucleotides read TGCAGCGTTGAAAAAGGGGGTGCGGATACGCAGTATTTT.

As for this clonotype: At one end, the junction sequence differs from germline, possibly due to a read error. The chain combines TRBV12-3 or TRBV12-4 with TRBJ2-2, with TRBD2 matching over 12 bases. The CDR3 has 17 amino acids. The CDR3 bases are TGTGCCAGCAGCCCCCTAACTAGCGGGGGGTTTATCGGGGGGCTGTTTTTT. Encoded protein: CASSPLTSGGFIGGLFF.

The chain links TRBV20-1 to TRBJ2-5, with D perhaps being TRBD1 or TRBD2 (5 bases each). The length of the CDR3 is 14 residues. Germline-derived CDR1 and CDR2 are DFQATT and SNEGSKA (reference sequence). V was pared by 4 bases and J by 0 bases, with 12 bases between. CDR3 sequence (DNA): TGCAGTGCTAAGAGGGGCGTCGACCAAGAGACCCAGTACTTC. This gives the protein CSAKRGVDQETQYF.

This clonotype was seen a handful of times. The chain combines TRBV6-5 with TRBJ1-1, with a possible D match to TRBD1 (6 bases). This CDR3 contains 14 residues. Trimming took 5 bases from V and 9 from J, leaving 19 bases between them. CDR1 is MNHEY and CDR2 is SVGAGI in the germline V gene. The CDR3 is CASSLDRRMIQAFF. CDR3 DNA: TGTGCCAGCAGTCTTGACAGGAGGATGATCCAAGCTTTCTTT.

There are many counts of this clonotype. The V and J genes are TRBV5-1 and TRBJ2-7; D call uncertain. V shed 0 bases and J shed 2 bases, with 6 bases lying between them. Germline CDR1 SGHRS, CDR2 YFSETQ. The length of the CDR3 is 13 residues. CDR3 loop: CASSLDRTYEQYF. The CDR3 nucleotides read TGCGCCAGCAGCTTGGATAGAACCTACGAGCAGTACTTC.

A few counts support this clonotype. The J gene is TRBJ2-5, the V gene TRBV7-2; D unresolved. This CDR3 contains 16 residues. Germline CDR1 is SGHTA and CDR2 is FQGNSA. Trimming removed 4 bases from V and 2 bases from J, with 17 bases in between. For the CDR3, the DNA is TGTGCCAGCAGCTCGTCCCCGACCGGCTGGCAAGAGACCCAGTACTTC. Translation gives CASSSSPTGWQETQYF.

The CDR3: CAWSIKGLGYTF. The CDR3 DNA sequence: TGTGCCTGGAGTATTAAGGGACTTGGCTACACCTTC. The gene calls are TRBV30 and TRBJ1-2; D may be TRBD1 (5 bases). Per the germline V gene, CDR1 is GTSNPN and CDR2 is SVGIG (reference sequence). V was trimmed by 2 bases and J by 7 bases, leaving 11 bases between them. The CDR3 extends over 12 amino acids.

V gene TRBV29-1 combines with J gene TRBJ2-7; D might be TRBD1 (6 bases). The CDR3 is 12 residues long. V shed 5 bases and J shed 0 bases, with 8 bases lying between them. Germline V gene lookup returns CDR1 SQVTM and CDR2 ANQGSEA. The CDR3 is CSVYRDSYEQYF. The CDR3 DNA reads TGCAGCGTTTACAGGGACTCCTACGAGCAGTACTTC.

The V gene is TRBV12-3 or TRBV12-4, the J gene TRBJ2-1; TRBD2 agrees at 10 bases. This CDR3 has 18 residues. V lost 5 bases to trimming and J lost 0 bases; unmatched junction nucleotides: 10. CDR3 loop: CASSKAGGPYSSYNEQFF. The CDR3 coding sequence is TGTGCCAGCAGTAAAGCGGGGGGGCCTTACAGCTCCTACAATGAGCAGTTCTTC.

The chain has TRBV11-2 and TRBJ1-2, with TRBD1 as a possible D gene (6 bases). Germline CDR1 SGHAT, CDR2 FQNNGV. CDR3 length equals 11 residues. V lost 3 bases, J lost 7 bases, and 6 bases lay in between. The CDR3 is CASSFRGGYTF. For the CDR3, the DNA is TGTGCCAGCAGCTTCAGGGGTGGCTACACCTTC.

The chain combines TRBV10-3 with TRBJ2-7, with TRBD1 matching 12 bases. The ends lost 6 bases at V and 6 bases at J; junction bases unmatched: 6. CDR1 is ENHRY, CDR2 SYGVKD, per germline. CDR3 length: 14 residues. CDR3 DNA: TGTGCCATCAGACCGGGACAGGGGGCCAGCGAGCAGTACTTC. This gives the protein CAIRPGQGASEQYF.

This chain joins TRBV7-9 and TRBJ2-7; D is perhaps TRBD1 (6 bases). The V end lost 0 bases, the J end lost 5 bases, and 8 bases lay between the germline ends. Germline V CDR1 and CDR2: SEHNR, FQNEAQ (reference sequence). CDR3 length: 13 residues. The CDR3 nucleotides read TGTGCCAGCAGCTTAGCTCGGACAGACGAGCAGTACTTC. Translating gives CASSLARTDEQYF.

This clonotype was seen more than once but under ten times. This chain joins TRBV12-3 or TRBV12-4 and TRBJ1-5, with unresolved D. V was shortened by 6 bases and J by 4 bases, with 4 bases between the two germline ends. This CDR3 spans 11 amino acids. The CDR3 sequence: CASSLNQPQHF. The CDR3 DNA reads TGTGCCAGCAGCCTTAATCAGCCCCAGCATTTT.

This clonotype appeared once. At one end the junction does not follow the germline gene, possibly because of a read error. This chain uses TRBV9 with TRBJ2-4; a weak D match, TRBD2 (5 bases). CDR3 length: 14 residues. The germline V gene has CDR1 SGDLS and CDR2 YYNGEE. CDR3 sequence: CVSSEGSSKNIQYF. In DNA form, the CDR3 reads TGTGTCAGCAGCGAAGGGAGTTCCAAAAACATTCAGTACTTC.

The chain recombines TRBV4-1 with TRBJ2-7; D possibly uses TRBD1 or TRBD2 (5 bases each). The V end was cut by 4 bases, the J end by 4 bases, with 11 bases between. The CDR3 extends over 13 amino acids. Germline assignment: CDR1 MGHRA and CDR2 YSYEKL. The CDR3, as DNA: TGCGCCAGCAGCCGGGACGTAGATTACGAGCAGTACTTC. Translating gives CASSRDVDYEQYF.

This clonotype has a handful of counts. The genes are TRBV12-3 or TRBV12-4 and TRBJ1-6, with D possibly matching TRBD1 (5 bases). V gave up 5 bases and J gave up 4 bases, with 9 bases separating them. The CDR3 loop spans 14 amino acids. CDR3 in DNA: TGTGCCAGCAGTGATCAGGGATATAATTCACCCCTCCACTTT. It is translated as CASSDQGYNSPLHF.

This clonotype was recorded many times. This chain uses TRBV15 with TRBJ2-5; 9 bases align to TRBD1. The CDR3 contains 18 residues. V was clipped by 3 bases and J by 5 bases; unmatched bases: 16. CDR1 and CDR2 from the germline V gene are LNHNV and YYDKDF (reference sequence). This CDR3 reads CATSSQGAGQGISETQYF. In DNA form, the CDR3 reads TGTGCCACCAGCAGCCAGGGTGCCGGACAGGGGATTTCTGAGACCCAGTACTTC.

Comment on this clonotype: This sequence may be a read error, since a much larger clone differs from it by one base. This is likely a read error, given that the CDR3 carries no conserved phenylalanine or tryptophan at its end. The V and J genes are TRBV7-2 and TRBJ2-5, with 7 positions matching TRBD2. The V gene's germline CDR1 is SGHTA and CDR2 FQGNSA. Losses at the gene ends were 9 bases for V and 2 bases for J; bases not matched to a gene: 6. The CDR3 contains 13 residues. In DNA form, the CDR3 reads TGTGCCAGTGGGCGGGGGACTCAAGAGACCCAGTACTAC. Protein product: CASGRGTQETQYY.